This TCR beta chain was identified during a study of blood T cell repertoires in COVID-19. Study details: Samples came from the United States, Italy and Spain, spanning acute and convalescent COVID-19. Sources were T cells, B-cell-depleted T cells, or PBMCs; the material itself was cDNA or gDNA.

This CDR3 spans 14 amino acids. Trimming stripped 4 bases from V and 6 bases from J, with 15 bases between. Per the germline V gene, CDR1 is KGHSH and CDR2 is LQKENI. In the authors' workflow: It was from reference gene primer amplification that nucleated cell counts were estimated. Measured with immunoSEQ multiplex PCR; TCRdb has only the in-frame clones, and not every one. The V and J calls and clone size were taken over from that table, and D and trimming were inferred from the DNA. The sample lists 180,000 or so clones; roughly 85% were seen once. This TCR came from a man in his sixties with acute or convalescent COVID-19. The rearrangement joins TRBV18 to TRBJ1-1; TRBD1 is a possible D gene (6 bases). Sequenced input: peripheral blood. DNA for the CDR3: TGTGCCAGCTCACTTACGCAGGGGTCACCTGAAGCTTTCTTT. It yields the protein CASSLTQGSPEAFF.